The T cell receptor (beta chain) described here comes from a study of T cell clonality in common variable immunodeficiency. This clone was recorded at least ten times. Its antigen is undetermined. The read comes to an end 3 residues before the CDR3 does, leaving the germline J gene to fill in the end. Most patients and controls had Caucasian heritage. Profiled with immunoSEQ multiplex PCR; TCRdb holds only in-frame clones, not every one. The data show under 50,000 clones, none appearing only once, with approximately 6.3% held by the ten largest. Findings of the study overall: Fewer deletions and N-nucleotide insertions were reportedly seen in common variable immunodeficiency TCR beta sequences. CVID patient heterogeneity limited repertoire-clinical complication correlations.

CDR1 is SEHNR and CDR2 is FQNEAQ in the germline V gene (reference sequence). This CDR3 spans 12 amino acids. The sequence was obtained from a person aged 18 to 75 in good health. Sequencing was performed on peripheral blood mononuclear cells. The genes are TRBV7-9 and TRBJ1-2; no reliable D call. Partial CDR3 DNA: TGTGCCAGCAGCTTAGCGGTACGGGGC. Its translation is CASSLAVRG. In full, the CDR3 reads CASSLAVRGYTF.